These T cell receptor beta chains were read from a single sample in a study of T cell responses to AZD1222 COVID-19 vaccine. Libraries were prepared by immunoSEQ multiplex PCR; TCRdb keeps only in-frame clonotypes and omits some of them. The profile covers 120,000 to 150,000 clones, with under 95% appearing a single time and around 5.5% taken by the ten largest. The specimen comprised peripheral blood, sampled on day 0 of AZD1222 vaccination. The receptors were sampled from an adult in good health. Both conserved end residues are part of each CDR3. Each record gives: CDR3 DNA, CDR3 protein, J gene, clone size, D gene, V gene. The D gene is left open where the match is weak. A clone size is listed for some rows: how often the clone was seen (once, few, many), or a class if it is expanded.

TGTGCCAGCAGTTACTCGATGACAGCAACTAATGAAAAACTGTTTTTT | CASSYSMTATNEKLFF | TRBJ1-4 | - | - | TRBV6-2/TRBV6-3
TGTGCCAGCACCTCCCGGGGCATCCTTTACGAGCAGTACTTC | CASTSRGILYEQYF | TRBJ2-7 | once | - | TRBV5-6
TGTGCCAGCAGTTTATGGCCCAGGGGGCTGAACACCATATATTTT | CASSLWPRGLNTIYF | TRBJ1-3 | - | TRBD1 | TRBV28
TGTGCCAGCAGTGCCTTGGGGGGCTACACCTTC | CASSALGGYTF | TRBJ1-2 | - | - | TRBV2
TGTGCCAGCAGCCAGGCGTCGTGGTACAATGAGCAGTTCTTC | CASSQASWYNEQFF | TRBJ2-1 | once | - | TRBV3-1/TRBV3-2
TGTGCCAGCAGTGAACGGCAGGCTGCGGAGACCCAGTACTTC | CASSERQAAETQYF | TRBJ2-5 | - | - | TRBV2
TGTGCCAGCAGCCCGACGTTTTTGGGCAATCAGCCCCAGCATTTT | CASSPTFLGNQPQHF | TRBJ1-5 | - | - | TRBV27
TGTGCCAGTAGTATAAATGCGGGGGGCGCGAGCACTGAAGCTTTCTTT | CASSINAGGASTEAFF | TRBJ1-1 | - | - | TRBV19
TGCGCCAGCAGCCAAGATGGGGGCAGGGGATCCACTGAAGCTTTCTTT | CASSQDGGRGSTEAFF | TRBJ1-1 | - | - | TRBV4-3
TGTGCCAGCAGTGCCACCTGGGGGACAGCTAGCAATCAGCCCCAGCATTTT | CASSATWGTASNQPQHF | TRBJ1-5 | - | TRBD1 | TRBV6-1
TGTGCCACCCAGCGGGAGAACACCGGGGAGCTGTTTTTT | CATQRENTGELFF | TRBJ2-2 | - | TRBD2 | TRBV6-6
TGTGCCAGCAGCTTTGGGGGACGACAGTTCTTC | CASSFGGRQFF | TRBJ2-1 | - | - | TRBV5-8
TGTGCCAGCAGCCAGACCGGGACAGGGGATTCACCCCTCCACTTT | CASSQTGTGDSPLHF | TRBJ1-6 | - | TRBD1 | TRBV3-1/TRBV3-2
TGTGCCAGCAGTTCCATTTTTGGCGGCTACACCTTC | CASSSIFGGYTF | TRBJ1-2 | - | - | TRBV6-5
TGTGCCAGCAGCTTAGATGGGGGCAATGAGCAGTTCTTC | CASSLDGGNEQFF | TRBJ2-1 | - | - | TRBV11-3
TGTGCCAGCAGATCCCCTAGCGGGAGAGGGGGTAGGGGCTCCTACAATGAGCAGTTCTTC | CASRSPSGRGGRGSYNEQFF | TRBJ2-1 | - | TRBD2 | TRBV2
TGTGCCAGCAGCGCAACCGCGGGAGGGGCCTACGAGCAGTACTTC | CASSATAGGAYEQYF | TRBJ2-7 | - | TRBD2 | TRBV9